One and the same sample provided the 32 T cell receptor beta chains below, sequenced in a study of T cells expressing NK-cell markers. No DNA is given; TCRdb re-called the 5' RACE reads and lists each CDR3 protein once. The data include about 460,000 distinct CDR3 sequences; the top ten clones carry approximately 1.5%. Sequenced: blood T cells: a sorted CD56 or NKG2C T cell subset, CD4+ or CD8+ T cells, or bulk PBMC T cells (not recorded which). The receptors were gathered from a woman aged 50 to 60 in good health.

The chain uses TRBV5-5 and TRBJ2-7; TCRdb outputs TRBD1, but without DNA this stays unchecked. Germline values: CDR1 SGHKS, CDR2 YYEKEE (reference sequence). The length of the CDR3 is 14 residues. The CDR3 reads CASAGQGTSYEQYF.

This chain joins TRBV7-9 and TRBJ2-3; there is no DNA to check the TCRdb D call of TRBD2. CDR1 is SEHNR and CDR2 is FQNEAQ in the germline V gene (reference sequence). The CDR3 loop spans 15 amino acids. The CDR3: CASRETSVGGDTQYF.

This sequence joins TRBV5-1 and TRBJ2-3; TCRdb's D call of TRBD1 is untestable without DNA. The V gene's germline CDR1 is SGHRS and CDR2 YFSETQ. CDR3 size: 15 residues. The CDR3 loop is CASSSRAGRTDTQYF.

The J gene is TRBJ1-2, the V gene TRBV10-3; TCRdb selects TRBD1, and the lack of DNA leaves this call unchecked. CDR1 and CDR2 from the germline V gene are ENHRY and SYGVKD. The CDR3 sequence is 12 residues long. Here the CDR3 reads CATGQGMYGYTF.

The chain links TRBV9 to TRBJ2-2. The CDR3 is 16 residues long. Germline V gene lookup returns CDR1 SGDLS and CDR2 YYNGEE. CDR3 in amino acids: CASSVPEGANTGELFF.

The V and J genes are TRBV29-1 and TRBJ1-5; the D call of TRBD1 rests on TCRdb alone, since no DNA is present to check it. Germline V lookup: CDR1 SQVTM, CDR2 ANQGSEA. The CDR3 is 11 amino acids. The CDR3: CSGGGQGDQHF.

The chain links TRBV7-8 to TRBJ2-1; TCRdb reports TRBD2, a call that lacks DNA to check it against. This CDR3 is 15 amino acids long. Per germline, CDR1 SGHVS and CDR2 FQNEAQ. The CDR3 here is CASSATGGWYNEQFF.

The chain joins TRBV25-1 to TRBJ2-7; TCRdb outputs TRBD1, but without DNA this stays unchecked. Germline CDR1 MGHDK, CDR2 SYGVNS. This CDR3 is built from 14 residues. CDR3 in amino acids: CASSEGVLGYEQYF.

The genes are TRBV3-1 and TRBJ1-2. There are 15 residues in the CDR3. In germline, CDR1 is LGHDT, CDR2 YNNKEL (reference sequence). This chain's CDR3 is CASSQGSASNYGYTF.

The V gene is TRBV4-2, the J gene TRBJ2-5; TCRdb names TRBD2, which stays unverified in the absence of DNA. There are 16 residues in the CDR3. The V gene's germline CDR1 is LGHNA and CDR2 YNFKEQ. This CDR3 is CASSQELAGIQETQYF.

This chain uses TRBV29-1 with TRBJ2-7. CDR1 SQVTM and CDR2 ANQGSEA come from the germline V gene. The CDR3 has 14 amino acids. The chain's CDR3 is CSVAEFPSSYEQYF.

The rearrangement uses TRBV5-4 and TRBJ2-3. CDR1 and CDR2 (germline): SGHNT, YYREEE (reference sequence). This CDR3 contains 15 residues. CDR3 amino acids: CASSFGVFTKDTQYF.

The chain joins TRBV28 to TRBJ2-1. This CDR3 is built from 14 residues. Looked up from germline, CDR1 is MDHEN and CDR2 is SYDVKM. The CDR3 loop is CASSSVPSYNEQFF.

The rearrangement uses TRBV6-1 and TRBJ2-2. CDR1 and CDR2 (germline): MNHNS, SASEGT. The CDR3 runs to 13 residues. CDR3 protein: CASGTANTGELFF.

V usage is TRBV28 and J usage is TRBJ2-1. CDR1 MDHEN and CDR2 SYDVKM come from the germline V gene. This CDR3 has 15 amino acids. This chain's CDR3 is CASRKAVSSYNEQFF.

The chain links TRBV5-1 to TRBJ1-3; with no DNA, the TCRdb D assignment of TRBD1 cannot be verified. The CDR3 totals 15 residues. Germline V lookup: CDR1 SGHRS, CDR2 YFSETQ. The CDR3 is CASSPSNRAGNTIYF.

The chain is built from TRBV6-5 and TRBJ1-3; TCRdb reports TRBD1, a call that lacks DNA to check it against. The CDR3 runs 15 residues. Per the germline V gene, CDR1 is MNHEY and CDR2 is SVGAGI. CDR3 in amino acids: CASSYDGTGANTIYF.

The rearrangement uses TRBV3-1 and TRBJ1-3. Germline CDR1 reads LGHDT; CDR2 reads YNNKEL (reference sequence). This CDR3 region has 15 residues. CDR3: CASSPQPFSGNTIYF.

This sequence joins TRBV4-1 and TRBJ1-4. Germline V gene data show CDR1 as MGHRA and CDR2 as YSYEKL. The CDR3 runs 15 residues. CDR3 protein: CASSPGRGANEKLFF.

The chain carries TRBV6-2 or TRBV6-3 and TRBJ1-2; TCRdb returns TRBD1, unconfirmable since there is no DNA. CDR3 size: 14 residues. CDR1 is MNHEY and CDR2 is SVGEGT in the germline V gene. The CDR3 reads CASSNERTGAGYTF.

The chain employs TRBV5-4 and TRBJ2-3; lacking DNA, the TRBD1 call made by TCRdb goes unchecked. From germline, CDR1 is SGHNT and CDR2 YYREEE (reference sequence). The CDR3 covers 13 residues. The CDR3 loop is CASNSPGRGTQYF.

V and J are TRBV12-3 or TRBV12-4 and TRBJ2-1; TCRdb returns TRBD2, unconfirmable since there is no DNA. CDR3 size: 16 residues. The CDR3 protein is CASSLETSAHAGEQFF.

The rearrangement joins TRBV9 to TRBJ2-5; the TRBD2 assignment by TCRdb is unverifiable without DNA. The germline CDR1 and CDR2 sequences are SGDLS and YYNGEE. CDR3 length: 15 amino acids. The CDR3 protein is CASSLGDYPQETQYF. The full variable domain, rest sourced from reference TRBV9 and TRBJ2-5, is DSGVTQTPKHLITATGQRVTLRCSPRSGDLSVYWYQQSLDQGLQFLIQYYNGEERAKGNILERFSAQQFPDLHSELNLSSLELGDSALYFCASSLGDYPQETQYFGPGTRLLVL.

The chain joins TRBV29-1 to TRBJ2-1; the TCRdb D gene call, TRBD1, has no DNA to confirm it. This CDR3 has 16 amino acids. Germline V CDR1 and CDR2: SQVTM, ANQGSEA. This CDR3 reads CSVEDLLDRGYNEQFF.

The chain links TRBV15 to TRBJ1-5. The V gene's germline CDR1 is LNHNV and CDR2 YYDKDF (reference sequence). The CDR3 consists of 15 residues. This CDR3 is CATSRDAFMDQPQHF.

The V call is TRBV12-5, the J call TRBJ2-1; no DNA is available, so the TRBD2 call from TCRdb remains unchecked. Germline V gives CDR1 LGHNT, CDR2 FRNRAP. The CDR3 has 15 amino acids. CDR3 sequence reads: CASGLEGLVLHEQFF.

This chain links TRBV30 with TRBJ1-1; TCRdb designates TRBD1, a call that cannot be tested without DNA. CDR3 length: 14 amino acids. Germline CDR1 GTSNPN, CDR2 SVGIG (reference sequence). The CDR3 here is CAWSVGTVKNEAFF.

The chain joins TRBV20-1 to TRBJ2-5; TCRdb selects TRBD1, and the lack of DNA leaves this call unchecked. CDR1 is DFQATT, CDR2 SNEGSKA, per germline (reference sequence). This CDR3 has 15 residues. The CDR3 spells CSARDGRDPRETQYF.

This chain joins TRBV20-1 and TRBJ1-4; the D call from TCRdb, TRBD1, cannot be confirmed without DNA. Germline CDR1 and CDR2: DFQATT and SNEGSKA (reference sequence). This CDR3 contains 11 residues. CDR3 loop: CKRQGREKLFF.

This chain joins TRBV11-3 and TRBJ2-7; there is no DNA to check the TCRdb D call of TRBD1. Germline V gives CDR1 SGHNT, CDR2 YENEEA. This CDR3 region has 15 residues. The CDR3 protein is CASSPDRGPKDEQYF.

The V and J genes are TRBV4-1 and TRBJ1-1; TCRdb gives TRBD1 as the D gene, but with no DNA this cannot be confirmed. CDR3 length: 15 amino acids. Per the germline V gene, CDR1 is MGHRA and CDR2 is YSYEKL. The CDR3 sequence is CASSFDTGVDTEAFF.

The V and J genes are TRBV18 and TRBJ1-1; TCRdb outputs TRBD1, but without DNA this stays unchecked. Germline V gene data show CDR1 as KGHSH and CDR2 as LQKENI. CDR3 length: 13 amino acids. CDR3 protein: CASSPGARTEAFF. The full variable domain, with the rest looked up from reference TRBV18 and TRBJ1-1, is NAGVMQNPRHLVRRRGQEARLRCSPMKGHSHVYWYRQLPEEGLKFMVYLQKENIIDESGMPKERFSAEFPKEGPSILRIQQVVRGDSAAYFCASSPGARTEAFFGQGTRLTVV.